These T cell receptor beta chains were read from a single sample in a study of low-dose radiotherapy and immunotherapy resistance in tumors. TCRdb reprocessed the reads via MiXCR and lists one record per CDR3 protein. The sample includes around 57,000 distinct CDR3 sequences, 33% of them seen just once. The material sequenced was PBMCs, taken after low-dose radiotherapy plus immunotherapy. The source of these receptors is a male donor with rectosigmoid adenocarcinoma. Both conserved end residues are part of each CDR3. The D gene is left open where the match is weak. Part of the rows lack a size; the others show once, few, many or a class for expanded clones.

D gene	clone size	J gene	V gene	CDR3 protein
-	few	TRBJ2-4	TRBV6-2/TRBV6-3	CASSPEPAPKNIQYF
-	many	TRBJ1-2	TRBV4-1	CASKGASSYTF
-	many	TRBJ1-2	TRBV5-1	CASSLAGSYGYTF
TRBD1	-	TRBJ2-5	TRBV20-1	CSAWTGEETQYF
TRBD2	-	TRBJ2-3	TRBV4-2	CASSPMGLAGGLSGNTQYF
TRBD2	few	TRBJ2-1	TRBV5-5	CASSLQSGGTTFIEQFF
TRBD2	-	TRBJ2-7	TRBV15	CATSTLAGAAYEQYF
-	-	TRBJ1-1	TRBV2	CASSVITNTEAFF
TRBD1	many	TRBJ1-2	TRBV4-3	CASSQTGYGYTF
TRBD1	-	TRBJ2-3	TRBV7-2	CASSHRGYTQYF
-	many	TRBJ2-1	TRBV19	CASSMRGSGYNEQFF
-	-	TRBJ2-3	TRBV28	CASSLGGTDTQYF
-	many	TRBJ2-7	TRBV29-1	CSVLRGGPPYEQYF
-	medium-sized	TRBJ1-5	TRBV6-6	CASSYLGGSNQPQHF
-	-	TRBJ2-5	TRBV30	CAWSRASWAQYF
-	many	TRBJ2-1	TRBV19	CASKLALTPYNEQFF
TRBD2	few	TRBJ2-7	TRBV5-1	CASSLSGSLVYEQYF
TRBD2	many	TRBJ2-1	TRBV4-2	CASSTQPGLANEQFF
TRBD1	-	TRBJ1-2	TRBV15	CATSHDRVYGYTF
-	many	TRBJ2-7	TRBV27	CASSLSRSNEQYF
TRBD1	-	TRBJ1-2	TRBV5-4	CASRQRGGRIHGYTF
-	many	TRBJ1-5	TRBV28	CASSFNQPQHF
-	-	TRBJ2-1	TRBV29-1	CSVAPILSYNEQFF
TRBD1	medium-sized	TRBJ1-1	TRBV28	CASSLAPGTVRFMNTEAFF
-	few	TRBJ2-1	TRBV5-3	CASSPKQGNEQFF
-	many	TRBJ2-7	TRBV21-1	CASSKSFARQASLSSYEQYF
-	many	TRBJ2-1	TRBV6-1	CASSERPGTYSYNEQFF
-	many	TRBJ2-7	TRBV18	CASSPVTGTDEQYF
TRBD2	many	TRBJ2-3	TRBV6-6	CASSPGGGLTDTQYF
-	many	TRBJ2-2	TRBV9	CASSPKAPGFGTGELFF
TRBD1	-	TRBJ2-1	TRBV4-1	CASSKQGGRYNEQFF
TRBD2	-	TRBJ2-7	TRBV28	CASTSGGDYEQYF
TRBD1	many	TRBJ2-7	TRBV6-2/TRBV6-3	CASSYSLGTGLTYEQYF
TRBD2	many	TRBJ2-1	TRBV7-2	CASSFYLAGANEQFF
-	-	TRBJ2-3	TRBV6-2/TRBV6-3	CASTDRRPDTQYF
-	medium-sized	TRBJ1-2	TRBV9	CASSLDTGHYGYTF
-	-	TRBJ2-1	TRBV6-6	CASSPRASREIEQFF
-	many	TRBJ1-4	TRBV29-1	CSVEDPATNEKLFF
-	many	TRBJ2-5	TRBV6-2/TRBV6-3	CASSSSHEAETQYF
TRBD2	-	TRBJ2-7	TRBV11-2	CASSRLAGGRSSYEQYF
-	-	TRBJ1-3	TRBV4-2	CASSGGAGNTIYF
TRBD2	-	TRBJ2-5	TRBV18	CASSPRAGVAETQYF
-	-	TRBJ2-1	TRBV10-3	CAISESGGRGEQFF
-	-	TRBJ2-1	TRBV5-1	CASSSGSGVYNEQFF
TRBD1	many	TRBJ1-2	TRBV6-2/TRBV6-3	CASSYRTGVNYGYTF
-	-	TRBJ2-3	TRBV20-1	CSASAQGGLDPDTQYF
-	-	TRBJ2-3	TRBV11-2	CASSLVPDTQYF
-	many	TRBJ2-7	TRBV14	CASSHGPRSEQYF
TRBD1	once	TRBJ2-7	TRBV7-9	CASSPPTGGVYEQYF
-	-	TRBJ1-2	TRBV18	CASSPPTSPPYGYTF
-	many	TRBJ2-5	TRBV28	CASSVVLETQYF